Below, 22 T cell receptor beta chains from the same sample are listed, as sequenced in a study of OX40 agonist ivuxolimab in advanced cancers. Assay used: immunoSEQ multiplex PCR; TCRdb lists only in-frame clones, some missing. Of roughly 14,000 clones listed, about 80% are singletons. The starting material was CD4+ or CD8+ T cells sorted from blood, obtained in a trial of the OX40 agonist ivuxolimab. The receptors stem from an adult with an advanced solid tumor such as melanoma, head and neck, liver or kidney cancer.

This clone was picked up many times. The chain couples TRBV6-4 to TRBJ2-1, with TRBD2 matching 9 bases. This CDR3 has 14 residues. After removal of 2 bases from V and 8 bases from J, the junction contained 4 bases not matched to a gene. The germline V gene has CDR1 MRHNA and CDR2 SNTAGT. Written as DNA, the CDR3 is TGTGCCAGCAGTGACGGACTAGCGTCGGATGAGCAGTTCTTC. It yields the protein CASSDGLASDEQFF.

For the CDR3, the DNA is TGTGCCACCAGCAGTGTGACTAGCGGGAGAGTCACAGAGACCCAGTACTTC. Protein: CATSSVTSGRVTETQYF. The chain has TRBV15 and TRBJ2-5; the match to TRBD2 covers 12 bases. The CDR3 sequence is 17 residues long. CDR1 is LNHNV, CDR2 YYDKDF, per germline (reference sequence). Unmatched junction bases numbered 9, after V lost 3 bases and J lost 4 bases.

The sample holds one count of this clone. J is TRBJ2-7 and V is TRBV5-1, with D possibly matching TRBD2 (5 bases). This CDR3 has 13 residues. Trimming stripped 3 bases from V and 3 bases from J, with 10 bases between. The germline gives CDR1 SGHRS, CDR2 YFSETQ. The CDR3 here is CASSSTSYYEQYF. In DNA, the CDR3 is TGCGCCAGCAGCTCCACTAGTTACTACGAGCAGTACTTC.

CDR3 DNA: TGTGCCTGGAGTTGGGGGACTGAAGCTTTCTTT. This codes for CAWSWGTEAFF. The chain combines TRBV30 with TRBJ1-1, with D perhaps matching TRBD1 (5 bases). The CDR3 loop spans 11 amino acids. With 2 bases removed from V and 5 bases from J, the gap between germline ends came to 6 bases. Germline lookup yields CDR1 GTSNPN and CDR2 SVGIG (reference sequence).

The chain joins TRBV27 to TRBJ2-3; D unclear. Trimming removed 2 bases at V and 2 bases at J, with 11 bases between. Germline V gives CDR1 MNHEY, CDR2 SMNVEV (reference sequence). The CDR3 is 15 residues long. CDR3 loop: CASSLVSTSTDTQYF. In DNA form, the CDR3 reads TGTGCCAGCAGTTTAGTGAGTACTTCCACAGATACGCAGTATTTT.

The CDR3 DNA reads as TGTGCCAGCAGCCGGGACACCTCGAGCACAGATACGCAGTATTTT. Its protein product is CASSRDTSSTDTQYF. The chain links TRBV5-3 to TRBJ2-3; D might be TRBD1 (6 bases). TRBV5-3 is an open reading frame whose function is uncertain. The CDR3 has 15 amino acids. V was trimmed by 8 bases and J by 0 bases, leaving 16 bases between them.

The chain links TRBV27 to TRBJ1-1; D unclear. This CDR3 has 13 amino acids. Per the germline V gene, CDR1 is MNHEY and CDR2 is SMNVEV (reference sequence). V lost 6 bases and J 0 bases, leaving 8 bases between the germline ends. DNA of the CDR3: TGTGCCAGCAGAAACGAGGTGAACACTGAAGCTTTCTTT. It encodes CASRNEVNTEAFF.

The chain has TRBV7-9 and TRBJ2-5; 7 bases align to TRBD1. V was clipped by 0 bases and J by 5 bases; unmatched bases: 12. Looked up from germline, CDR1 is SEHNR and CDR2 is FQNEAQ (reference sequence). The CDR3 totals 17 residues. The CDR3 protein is CASSLAWARGNGETQYF. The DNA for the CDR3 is TGTGCCAGCAGCTTAGCGTGGGCCAGGGGGAATGGGGAGACCCAGTACTTC. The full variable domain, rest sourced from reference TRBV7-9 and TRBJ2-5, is DTGVSQNPRHKITKRGQNVTFRCDPISEHNRLYWYRQTLGQGPEFLTYFQNEAQLEKSRLLSDRFSAERPKGSFSTLEIQRTEQGDSAMYLCASSLAWARGNGETQYFGPGTRLLVL.

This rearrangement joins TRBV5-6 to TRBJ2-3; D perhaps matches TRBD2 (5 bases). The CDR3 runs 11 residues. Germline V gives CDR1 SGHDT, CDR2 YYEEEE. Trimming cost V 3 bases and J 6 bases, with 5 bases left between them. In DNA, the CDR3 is TGTGCCAGCAGCTCGGGGGATACGCAGTATTTT. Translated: CASSSGDTQYF.

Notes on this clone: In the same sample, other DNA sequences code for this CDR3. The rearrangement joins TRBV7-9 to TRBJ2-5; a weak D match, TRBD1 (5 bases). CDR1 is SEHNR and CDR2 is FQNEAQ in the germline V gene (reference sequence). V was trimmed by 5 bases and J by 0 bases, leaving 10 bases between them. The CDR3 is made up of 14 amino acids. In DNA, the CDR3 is TGTGCCAGCAGCCTGACAGAGTACCAAGAGACCCAGTACTTC. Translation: CASSLTEYQETQYF.

The CDR3 bases are TGTGCCGCCCAGGCCGGGAATTCACCCCTCCACTTT. It translates to CAAQAGNSPLHF. The rearrangement uses TRBV5-4 and TRBJ1-6; D call uncertain. Trimming cost V 10 bases and J 7 bases, with 12 bases left between them. CDR1 and CDR2 (germline): SGHNT, YYREEE (reference sequence). The CDR3 totals 12 residues. The full variable domain, completed using reference TRBV5-4 and TRBJ1-6, is ETGVTQSPTHLIKTRGQQVTLRCSSQSGHNTVSWYQQALGQGPQFIFQYYREEENGRGNFPPRFSGLQFPNYSSELNVNALELDDSALYLCAAQAGNSPLHFGNGTRLTVT.

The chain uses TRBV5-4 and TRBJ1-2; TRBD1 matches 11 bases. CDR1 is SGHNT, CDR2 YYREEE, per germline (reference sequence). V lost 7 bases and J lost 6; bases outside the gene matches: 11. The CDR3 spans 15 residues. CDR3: CASVADRGLYDGYTF. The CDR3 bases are TGTGCCAGCGTTGCGGACAGGGGGCTATATGATGGCTACACCTTC.

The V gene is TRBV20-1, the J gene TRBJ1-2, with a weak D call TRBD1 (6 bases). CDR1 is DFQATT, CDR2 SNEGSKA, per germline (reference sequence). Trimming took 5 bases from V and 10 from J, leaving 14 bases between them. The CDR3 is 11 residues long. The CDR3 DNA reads TGCAGTGCTTCCTCCGGGACAACCTACACCTTC. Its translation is CSASSGTTYTF.

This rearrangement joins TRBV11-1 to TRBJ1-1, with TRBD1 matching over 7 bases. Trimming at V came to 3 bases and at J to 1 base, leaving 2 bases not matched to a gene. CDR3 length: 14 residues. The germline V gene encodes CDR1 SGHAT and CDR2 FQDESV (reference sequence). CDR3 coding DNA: TGTGCCAGCAGCTTGGGACAGCCGAACACTGAAGCTTTCTTT. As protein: CASSLGQPNTEAFF.

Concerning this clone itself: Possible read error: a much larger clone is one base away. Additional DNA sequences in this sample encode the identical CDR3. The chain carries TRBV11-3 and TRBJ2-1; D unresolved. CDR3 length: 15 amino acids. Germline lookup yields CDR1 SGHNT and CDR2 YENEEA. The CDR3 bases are TGTGCCAGTAGCTTAGACCGGAGACCCTACAATGAGCAGTTCTTC. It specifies CASSLDRRPYNEQFF.

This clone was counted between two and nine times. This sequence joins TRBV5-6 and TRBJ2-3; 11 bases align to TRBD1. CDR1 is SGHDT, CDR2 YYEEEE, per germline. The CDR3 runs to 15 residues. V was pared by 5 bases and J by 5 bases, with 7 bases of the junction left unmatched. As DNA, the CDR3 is TGTGCCAGCAGTCCCGGACAGGGGGCTGTAGATACGCAGTATTTT. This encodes CASSPGQGAVDTQYF. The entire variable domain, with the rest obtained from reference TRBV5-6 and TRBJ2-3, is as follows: DAGVTQSPTHLIKTRGQQVTLRCSPKSGHDTVSWYQQALGQGPQFIFQYYEEEERQRGNFPDRFSGHQFPNYSSELNVNALLLGDSALYLCASSPGQGAVDTQYFGPGTRLTVL.

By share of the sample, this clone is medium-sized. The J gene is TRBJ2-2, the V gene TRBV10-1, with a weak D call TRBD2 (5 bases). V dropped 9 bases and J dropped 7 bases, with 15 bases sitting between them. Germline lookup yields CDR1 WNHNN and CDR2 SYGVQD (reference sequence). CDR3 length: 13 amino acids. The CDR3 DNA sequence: TGCGCCAGGCCCGAGAGGGCCGGCGGGGAGCTGTTTTTT. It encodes CARPERAGGELFF.

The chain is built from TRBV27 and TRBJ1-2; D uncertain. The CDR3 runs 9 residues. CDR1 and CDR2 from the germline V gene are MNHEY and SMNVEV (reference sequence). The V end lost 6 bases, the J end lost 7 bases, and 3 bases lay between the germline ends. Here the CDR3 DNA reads TGTGCCAGCAGCGCTGGCTACACCTTC. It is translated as CASSAGYTF.

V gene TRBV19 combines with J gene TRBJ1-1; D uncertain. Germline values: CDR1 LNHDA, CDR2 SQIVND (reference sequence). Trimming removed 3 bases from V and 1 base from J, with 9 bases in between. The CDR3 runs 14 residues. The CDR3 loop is CASSIWTENTEAFF. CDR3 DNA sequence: TGTGCCAGTAGTATCTGGACCGAGAACACTGAAGCTTTCTTT.

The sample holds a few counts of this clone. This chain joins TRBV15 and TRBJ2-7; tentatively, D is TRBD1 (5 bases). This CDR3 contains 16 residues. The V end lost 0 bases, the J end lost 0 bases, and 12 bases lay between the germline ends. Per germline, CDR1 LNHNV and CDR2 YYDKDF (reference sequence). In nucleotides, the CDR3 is TGTGCCACCAGCAGAGATCCAGGGCAGCTCTCCTACGAGCAGTACTTC. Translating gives CATSRDPGQLSYEQYF.

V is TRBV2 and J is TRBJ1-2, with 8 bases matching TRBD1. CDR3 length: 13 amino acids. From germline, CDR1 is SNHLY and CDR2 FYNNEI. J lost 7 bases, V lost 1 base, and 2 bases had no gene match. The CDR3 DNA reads TGTGCCAGCAGTGAAGGGACAGGGATTGGCTACACCTTC. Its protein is CASSEGTGIGYTF. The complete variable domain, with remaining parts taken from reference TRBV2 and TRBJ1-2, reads EPEVTQTPSHQVTQMGQEVILRCVPISNHLYFYWYRQILGQKVEFLVSFYNNEISEKSEIFDDQFSVERPDGSNFTLKIRSTKLEDSAMYFCASSEGTGIGYTFGSGTRLTVV.

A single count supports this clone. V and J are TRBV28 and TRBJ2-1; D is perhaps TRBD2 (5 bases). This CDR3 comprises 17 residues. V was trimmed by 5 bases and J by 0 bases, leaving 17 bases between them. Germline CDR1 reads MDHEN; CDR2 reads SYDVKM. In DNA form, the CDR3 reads TGTGCCAGCAGTCCCCCGGCGGGTACGAGCTCCTACAATGAGCAGTTCTTC. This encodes CASSPPAGTSSYNEQFF.